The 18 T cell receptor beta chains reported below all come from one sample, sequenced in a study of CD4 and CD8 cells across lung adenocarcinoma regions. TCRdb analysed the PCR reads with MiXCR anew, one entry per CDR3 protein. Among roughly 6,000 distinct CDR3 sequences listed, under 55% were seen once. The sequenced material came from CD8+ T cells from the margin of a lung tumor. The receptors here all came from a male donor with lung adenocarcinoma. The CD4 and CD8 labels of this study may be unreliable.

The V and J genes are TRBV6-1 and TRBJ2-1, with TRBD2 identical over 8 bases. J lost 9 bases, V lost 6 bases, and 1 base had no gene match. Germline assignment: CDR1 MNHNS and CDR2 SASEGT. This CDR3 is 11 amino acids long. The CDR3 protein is CASRGLGEQFF. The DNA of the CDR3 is TGTGCCAGCAGGGGACTAGGTGAGCAGTTCTTC.

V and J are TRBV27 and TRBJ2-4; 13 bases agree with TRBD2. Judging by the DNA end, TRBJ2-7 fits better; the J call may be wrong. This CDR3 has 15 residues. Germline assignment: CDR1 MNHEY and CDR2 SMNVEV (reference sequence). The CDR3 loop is CASSPRTSGSYEQYF. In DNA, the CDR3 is TGTGCCAGCAGTCCCCGGACTAGCGGGAGCTACGAGCAGTACTTC.

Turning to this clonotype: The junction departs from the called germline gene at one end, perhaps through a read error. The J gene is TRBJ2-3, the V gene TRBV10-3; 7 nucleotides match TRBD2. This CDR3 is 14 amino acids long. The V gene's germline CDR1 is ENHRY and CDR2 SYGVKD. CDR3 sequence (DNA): TGTGCGGGTTCTGGGGGGGGGGACCCAGATACGCAGTACTTT. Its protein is CAGSGGGDPDTQYF.

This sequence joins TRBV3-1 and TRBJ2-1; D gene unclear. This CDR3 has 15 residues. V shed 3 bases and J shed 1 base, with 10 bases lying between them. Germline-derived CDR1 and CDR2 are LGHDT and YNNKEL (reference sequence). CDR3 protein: CASSQSPDSYNEQFF. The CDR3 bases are TGTGCCAGCAGCCAGAGCCCAGATTCCTACAATGAGCAGTTCTTC.

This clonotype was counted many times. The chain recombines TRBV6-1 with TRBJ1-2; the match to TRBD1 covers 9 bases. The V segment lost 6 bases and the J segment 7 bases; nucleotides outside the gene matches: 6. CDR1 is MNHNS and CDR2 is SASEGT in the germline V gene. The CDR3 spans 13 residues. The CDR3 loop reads CASRGTGKSGYTF. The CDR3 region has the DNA TGTGCCAGCAGGGGGACAGGGAAATCTGGCTACACCTTC.

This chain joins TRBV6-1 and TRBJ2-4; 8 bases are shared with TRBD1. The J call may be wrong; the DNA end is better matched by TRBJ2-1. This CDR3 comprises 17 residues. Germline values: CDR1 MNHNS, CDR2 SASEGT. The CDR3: CASSEEGHRQGMDEQFF. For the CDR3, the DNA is TGTGCCAGCAGTGAAGAAGGCCATAGACAGGGGATGGACGAGCAGTTCTTC.

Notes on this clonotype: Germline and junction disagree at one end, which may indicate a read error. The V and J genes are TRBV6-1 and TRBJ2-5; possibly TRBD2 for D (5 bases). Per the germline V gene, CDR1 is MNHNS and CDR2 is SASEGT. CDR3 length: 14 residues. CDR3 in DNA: TGTGCGGGCAGTGAGGGCCGCGACACAGATACCCAGTACTTT. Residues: CAGSEGRDTDTQYF.

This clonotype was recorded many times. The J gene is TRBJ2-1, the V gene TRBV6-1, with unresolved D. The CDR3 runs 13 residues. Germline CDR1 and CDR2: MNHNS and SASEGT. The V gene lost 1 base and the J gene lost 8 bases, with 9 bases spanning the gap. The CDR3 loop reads CASSEGTSDEQFF. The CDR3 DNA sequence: TGTGCCAGCAGTGAAGGGACCAGCGATGAGCAGTTCTTC.

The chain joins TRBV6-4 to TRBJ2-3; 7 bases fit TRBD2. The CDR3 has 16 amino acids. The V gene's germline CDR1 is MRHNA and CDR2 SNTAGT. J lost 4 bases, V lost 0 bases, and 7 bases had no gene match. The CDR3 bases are TGTGCCAGCAGTGACTCCGGCGGGAGAGGGCCAGATACGCAGTATTTT. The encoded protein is CASSDSGGRGPDTQYF.

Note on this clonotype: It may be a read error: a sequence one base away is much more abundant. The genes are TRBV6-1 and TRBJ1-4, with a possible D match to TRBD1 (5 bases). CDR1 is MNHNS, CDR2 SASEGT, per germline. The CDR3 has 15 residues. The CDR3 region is CAGSPAPGPGEKLFF. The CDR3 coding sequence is TGTGCCGGCAGCCCGGCTCCGGGACCGGGGGAAAAACTGTTTTTT.

The CDR3, as DNA: TGTGCCAGCAGTTTATGGGGGTCTGGGGCAGATACGCAGTATTTT. It encodes CASSLWGSGADTQYF. V and J are TRBV27 and TRBJ2-3; D may be TRBD1 or TRBD2 (5 bases each). This CDR3 region has 15 residues. The ends were cut back, 1 base at V and 4 bases at J, with 12 bases in the middle. CDR1 and CDR2 (germline): MNHEY, SMNVEV (reference sequence).

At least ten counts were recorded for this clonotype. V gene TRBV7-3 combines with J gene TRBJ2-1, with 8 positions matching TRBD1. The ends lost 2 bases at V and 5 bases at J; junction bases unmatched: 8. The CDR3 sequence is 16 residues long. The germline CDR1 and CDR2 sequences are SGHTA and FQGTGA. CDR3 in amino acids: CASSLARTGRNNEQFF. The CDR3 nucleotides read TGTGCCAGCAGCTTAGCACGGACAGGGAGAAACAATGAGCAGTTCTTC.

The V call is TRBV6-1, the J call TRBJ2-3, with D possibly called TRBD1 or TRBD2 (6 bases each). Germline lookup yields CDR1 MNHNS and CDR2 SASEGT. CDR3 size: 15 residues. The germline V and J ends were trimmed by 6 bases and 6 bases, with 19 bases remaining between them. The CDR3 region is CASSHQGRNTDTQYF. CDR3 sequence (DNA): TGTGCCAGCAGCCACCAGGGGAGGAACACCGATACGCAGTATTTT.

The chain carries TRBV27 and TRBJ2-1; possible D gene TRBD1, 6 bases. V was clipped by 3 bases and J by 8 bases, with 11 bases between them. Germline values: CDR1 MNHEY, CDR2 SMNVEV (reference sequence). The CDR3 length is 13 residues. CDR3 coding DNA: TGTGCCAGCAGTTTCATTTACAGGGATGAGCAGTTCTTC. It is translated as CASSFIYRDEQFF.

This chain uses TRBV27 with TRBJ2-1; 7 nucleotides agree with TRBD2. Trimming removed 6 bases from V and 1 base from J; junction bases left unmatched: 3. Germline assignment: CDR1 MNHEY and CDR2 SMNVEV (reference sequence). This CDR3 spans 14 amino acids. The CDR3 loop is CASRMGGSYNEQFF. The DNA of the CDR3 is TGTGCCAGCAGAATGGGGGGGTCCTACAATGAGCAGTTCTTC.

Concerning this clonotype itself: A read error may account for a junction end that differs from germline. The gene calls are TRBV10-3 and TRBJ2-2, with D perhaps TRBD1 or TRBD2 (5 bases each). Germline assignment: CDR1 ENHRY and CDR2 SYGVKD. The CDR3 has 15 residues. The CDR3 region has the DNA TGTGCCCTGAGCCTACACGGGGCGAGCACCGAGGCGCTGTATTTT. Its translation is CALSLHGASTEALYF.

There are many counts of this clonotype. The CDR3 DNA sequence: TGTGCCAGCAGTGATGACCCCGTGCGGGGCTATGGCTACACCTTC. Translated, it gives CASSDDPVRGYGYTF. The chain links TRBV6-1 to TRBJ1-2; D ambiguous. The CDR3 runs to 15 residues. Germline CDR1 and CDR2: MNHNS and SASEGT. Trimming removed 3 bases at V and 4 bases at J, with 15 bases between.

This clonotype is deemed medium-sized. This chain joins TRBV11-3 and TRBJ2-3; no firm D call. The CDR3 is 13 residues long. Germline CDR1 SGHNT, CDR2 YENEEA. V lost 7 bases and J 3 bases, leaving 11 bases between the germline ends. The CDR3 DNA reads TGTGCCAGCACCGGACCGGGTACAGATACGCAGTATTTT. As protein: CASTGPGTDTQYF.